This T cell receptor (beta chain) was recovered during a study of lymphopenia after photon versus proton radiotherapy. Points from the study as a whole: Post-nadir TCR diversity decline inversely tracked overall survival among those who died. After the lymphocyte nadir, photon-treated repertoires showed oligoclonal expansion, especially of CD8+ Temra cells. Photon-treated patients lost naive T cells and TCR diversity; proton-treated stayed stable. Authors raise, but do not show, better survival with proton therapy.

Germline CDR1 is MNHEY and CDR2 is SMNVEV (reference sequence). Losses at the gene ends were 5 bases for V and 7 bases for J; bases not matched to a gene: 10. The CDR3 contains 16 residues. Points on this clone: Its target is not known.

Repertoires were generated with immunoSEQ multiplex PCR, while TCRdb's copy carries only in-frame clones and drops some. The sample records around 64,000 clones, under 95% being singletons. The origin of this receptor is a woman between 40 and 55 years old with cholangiocarcinoma. The sequencing used peripheral blood, collected from a patient treated with photon-based radiotherapy. The V and J genes are TRBV27 and TRBJ2-1; 11 bases line up with TRBD2. CDR3 DNA sequence: TGTGCCAGCAGTCCCAGATTAGCGGGGGGGCGAAATGAGCAGTTCTTC. This encodes CASSPRLAGGRNEQFF.